This T cell receptor beta chain is drawn from a study of monozygotic twins with inflammatory bowel disease (dated by TCRdb to the late 2010s). Background for the entire study: The complete study included 28 monozygotic twin pairs: 19 IBD-discordant Danish pairs and nine German pairs, of which four were IBD-concordant and five were IBD-discordant. The search for disease-associated traits relied mainly on comparing, within discordant pairs, IBD patients with their genetically identical healthy co-twins. Each individual had, on average, about 151 000 unique TCRalpha sequences and 181 000 unique TCRbeta sequences available for analysis. Points the paper makes about the study in general: Compared with healthy twins, IBD patients had fewer clonotypes in common with other individuals, a difference most pronounced in patients showing signs of disease activity. No single strong signal or clonotype linked to IBD turned up in the results, so the idea that one exists was not supported. Differing immunosuppressive treatments among patients may have added background noise and inter-individual variability to the repertoires. TCRbeta repertoire diversity, by inverse Simpson index, was decreased in IBD patients compared with their healthy co-twins. Different T cell subtypes could not be distinguished in the analysis. No difference in repertoire similarity was observed between concordant and discordant twins, possibly owing to limited statistical power.

An approximately 2.5 ml peripheral blood sample was drawn into PAXgene tubes per donor and stored at -80°C. Total RNA was isolated from whole blood with the PAXgene blood miRNA kit on an automated QIAcube, without T cell sorting. Peripheral blood from monozygotic twin pairs who were concordant or discordant for inflammatory bowel disease underwent deep TCRalpha and TCRbeta repertoire profiling using unique molecular barcoding. Smoking habits were recorded for all twin pairs, and individuals were classified as current, former or never smokers. Library method: 5' RACE. Each TCR library was prepared from around 3.5 ug of total RNA. For each sample, cDNA synthesis was carried out in eight separate reactions using SMARTScribe reverse transcriptase. Unique molecular identifiers containing a 6-nucleotide sample barcode were introduced through template switching during cDNA synthesis. TCRalpha and TCRbeta cDNA was amplified by two nested PCRs of roughly 15 and 9 cycles, with bead purification after each PCR. Before amplification, the cDNA was both treated with uracil DNA-glycosylase and purified with the QIAquick PCR purification kit. The second PCR added Illumina TruSeq-compatible adapters along with sample-specific barcodes. TapeStation and Qubit were used to check library quality and concentration, and approximately 5 ng of each library went into the pool. Pooled libraries were sequenced on an Illumina HiSeq2500 single-index Rapid Run with 2 x 100 bp reads and custom sequencing primers. Per the authors' processing: MiGEC version 1.2.6 was used for UMI-based consensus assembly to correct PCR and sequencing errors. MiXCR version 2.1.1 was used to carry out V(D)J alignment, clonotype assembly and CDR3 extraction. Normalisation of gene usage, clonotype sharing and MAIT/NKT TCR abundance was achieved by analysing the top 1000, 10 000 and 20 000 clonotypes per sample. After downsampling to 27 000 UMIs, diversity was calculated as the inverse Simpson index using the vegan R package. Paired Mann-Whitney U tests were applied to discordant twin pairs, with Benjamini-Hochberg correction for multiple testing. Through TCRdb reprocessing, the reads give one entry per CDR3 protein sequence; DNA is omitted. It is TCRdb's table, rather than the study itself, that gives the V and J calls and clone size. This sample's table carries some 450,000 distinct CDR3 sequences. About 2.4% of the sample is taken by the ten largest.

As for this clonotype: What this receptor recognizes is not known.

There are 13 amino acids in the CDR3, from cysteine to phenylalanine inclusive. No DNA sequence was recorded. Via the germline V gene, CDR1 is KGHSH and CDR2 LQKENI. The origin of this receptor is a human donor with ulcerative colitis or Crohn's disease, or a healthy co-twin of an affected twin (not recorded which). The rearrangement joined TRBV18 to TRBJ2-7; the D gene TCRdb calls, TRBD2, cannot be checked with no DNA. Source material: blood. CDR3 reads: CASSPTLVHEQYF.